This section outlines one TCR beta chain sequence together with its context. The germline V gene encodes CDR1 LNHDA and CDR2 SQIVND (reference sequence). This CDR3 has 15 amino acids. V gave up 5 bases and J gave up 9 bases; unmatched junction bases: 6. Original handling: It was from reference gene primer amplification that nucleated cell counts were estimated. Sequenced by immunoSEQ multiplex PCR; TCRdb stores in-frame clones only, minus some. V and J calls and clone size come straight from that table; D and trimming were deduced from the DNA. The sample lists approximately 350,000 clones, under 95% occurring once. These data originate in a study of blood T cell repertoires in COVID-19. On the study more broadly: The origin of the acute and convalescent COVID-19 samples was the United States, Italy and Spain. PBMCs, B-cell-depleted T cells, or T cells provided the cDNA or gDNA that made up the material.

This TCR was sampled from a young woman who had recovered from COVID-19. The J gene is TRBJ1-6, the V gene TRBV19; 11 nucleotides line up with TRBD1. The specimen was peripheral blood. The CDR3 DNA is TGTGCCAGTAGTGCCGGGACAGGGGGTAGTTCACCCCTCCACTTT. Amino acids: CASSAGTGGSSPLHF.